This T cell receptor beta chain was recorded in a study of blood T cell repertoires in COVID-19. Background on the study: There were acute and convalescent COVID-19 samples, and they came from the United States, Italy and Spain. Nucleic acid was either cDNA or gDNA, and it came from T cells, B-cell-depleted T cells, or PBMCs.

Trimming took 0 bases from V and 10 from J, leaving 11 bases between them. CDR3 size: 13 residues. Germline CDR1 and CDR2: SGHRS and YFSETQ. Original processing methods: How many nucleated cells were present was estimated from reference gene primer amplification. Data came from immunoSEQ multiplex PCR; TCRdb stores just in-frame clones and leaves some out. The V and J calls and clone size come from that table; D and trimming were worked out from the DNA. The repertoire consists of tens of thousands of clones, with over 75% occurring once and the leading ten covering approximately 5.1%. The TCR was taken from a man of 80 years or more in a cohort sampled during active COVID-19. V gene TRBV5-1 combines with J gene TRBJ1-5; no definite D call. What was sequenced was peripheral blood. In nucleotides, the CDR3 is TGCGCCAGCAGCTTGGGGGCATCCGACCCCCAGCATTTT. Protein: CASSLGASDPQHF.